One and the same sample provided the 8 T cell receptor beta chains below, sequenced in a study of OX40 agonist ivuxolimab in advanced cancers. Generated by immunoSEQ multiplex PCR, the TCRdb table keeps only in-frame clones and is missing some. The data contain 73,000 or so clones, about 92% of them singletons. This specimen consisted of CD4+ or CD8+ T cells sorted from blood, obtained in a trial of the OX40 agonist ivuxolimab. The receptors stem from an adult with an advanced solid tumor such as melanoma, head and neck, liver or kidney cancer.

The J gene is TRBJ1-1, the V gene TRBV19; TRBD1 matches 7 bases. The CDR3 runs 15 residues. V lost 5 bases and J lost 3; bases outside the gene matches: 9. Germline V gives CDR1 LNHDA, CDR2 SQIVND (reference sequence). The DNA for the CDR3 is TGTGCCAGTAGTTATTTATTTACAGGGGACACTGAAGCTTTCTTT. Amino acids: CASSYLFTGDTEAFF. Full variable domain (missing parts from reference TRBV19 and TRBJ1-1): DGGITQSPKYLFRKEGQNVTLSCEQNLNHDAMYWYRQDPGQGLRLIYYSQIVNDFQKGDIAEGYSVSREKKESFPLTVTSAQKNPTAFYLCASSYLFTGDTEAFFGQGTRLTVV.

V and J are TRBV27 and TRBJ2-7; D is ambiguous. The CDR3 sequence is 13 residues long. Germline CDR1 reads MNHEY; CDR2 reads SMNVEV (reference sequence). V lost 3 bases and J lost 2, with 8 bases in between. Here the CDR3 DNA reads TGTGCCAGCAGTTTGGGCATCACCTACGAGCAGTACTTC. Residues: CASSLGITYEQYF.

This rearrangement joins TRBV11-2 to TRBJ1-1; 10 positions match TRBD1. The V segment lost 3 bases and the J segment 1 base; nucleotides outside the gene matches: 8. In germline, CDR1 is SGHAT, CDR2 FQNNGV. The CDR3 consists of 17 residues. This CDR3 reads CASSFFPDRGQNTEAFF. The CDR3 coding sequence is TGTGCCAGCAGCTTTTTTCCTGACAGGGGGCAGAACACTGAAGCTTTCTTT.

The chain recombines TRBV27 with TRBJ1-4; maybe TRBD1 (6 bases). The V end was cut by 5 bases, the J end by 3 bases, with 10 bases between. The CDR3 is made up of 14 amino acids. CDR1 MNHEY and CDR2 SMNVEV come from the germline V gene (reference sequence). CDR3 protein: CASSPGGPNEKLFF. The CDR3 DNA follows: TGTGCCAGCAGTCCGGGGGGCCCTAATGAAAAACTGTTTTTT.

The chain carries TRBV4-1 and TRBJ2-5, with unresolved D. V was clipped by 1 base and J by 5 bases, with 11 bases between them. Germline V gene lookup returns CDR1 MGHRA and CDR2 YSYEKL. This CDR3 region has 14 residues. CDR3: CASSQAETGETQYF. The CDR3 nucleotides are TGCGCCAGCAGCCAAGCGGAGACGGGTGAGACCCAGTACTTC.

The chain is built from TRBV5-6 and TRBJ2-7; 7 nucleotides line up with TRBD1. Trimming cost V 2 bases and J 5 bases; bases outside gene matches: 10. From germline, CDR1 is SGHDT and CDR2 YYEEEE. This CDR3 spans 15 amino acids. In DNA, the CDR3 is TGTGCCAGCAGCTTCAGGACAGGTTCTTGGAACGAGCAGTACTTC. Residues: CASSFRTGSWNEQYF.

The chain recombines TRBV25-1 with TRBJ2-7; no reliable D call. The V end was cut by 3 bases, the J end by 3 bases, with 9 bases between. Germline loops: CDR1 MGHDK, CDR2 SYGVNS. The CDR3 has 13 residues. The CDR3 is CASSDLGNYEQYF. The CDR3, as DNA: TGTGCCAGCAGTGATCTTGGGAACTACGAGCAGTACTTC.

This rearrangement joins TRBV10-3 to TRBJ2-1, with 10 bases aligning to TRBD2. The J segment lost 9 bases and the V segment lost 3 bases, leaving 11 bases of the junction unmatched. Germline V gene data show CDR1 as ENHRY and CDR2 as SYGVKD. CDR3 length equals 16 residues. Written as DNA, the CDR3 is TGTGCCATCAGTGATCCGGCTAGCGGGGGTGAGGGTGAGCAGTTCTTC. Translated: CAISDPASGGEGEQFF.